The next 12 T cell receptor beta chains were all read from a single sample in a study of tumor-infiltrating lymphocytes in primary liver carcinoma. From 500 ng of total RNA, TCR beta-specific cDNA was reverse-transcribed using a constant-region primer. For TCR beta, libraries were produced by three nested multiplex PCR rounds using slightly modified ARM-PCR. The opening two PCR rounds, nine to eleven cycles each, paired TRBV1-TRBV30 forward primers with a C-beta reverse primer. Via MiXCR, TCRdb re-called the multiplex PCR reads, giving one row per CDR3 protein. The data show almost 200,000 distinct CDR3 sequences, approximately 65% seen once. The blood RNA (from unsorted whole blood) was obtained, and germline DNA was also extracted. Sequencing was done on a sample of peripheral blood. Source of these receptors: a woman in her sixties or seventies with primary liver carcinoma and hepatitis B virus infection.

Turning to this clonotype: At one boundary the junction diverges from the germline segment, which might be a read error. J is TRBJ2-3 and V is TRBV5-1; 9 bases map to TRBD2. The CDR3 runs 15 residues. CDR1 SGHRS and CDR2 YFSETQ come from the germline V gene. The CDR3 sequence is CASSLNAGGAETQYF. CDR3 DNA: TGCGCCAGCAGCTTGAACGCGGGAGGGGCAGAAACGCAGTATTTT.

V and J are TRBV29-1 and TRBJ2-7; a possible D gene is TRBD2 (6 bases). Germline lookup yields CDR1 SQVTM and CDR2 ANQGSEA. The CDR3 is 14 amino acids. Trimming took off 6 bases at V and 3 bases at J, with 18 bases between the two ends. The CDR3 DNA follows: TGCAGCGTCCCCCTTGGGATTAGCGGCTACGAGCAGTACTTC. It encodes CSVPLGISGYEQYF.

For this clonotype: This may be a read error, as it is one base from a much larger clone. The chain carries TRBV10-3 and TRBJ1-1; TRBD1 might be the D (6 bases). V shed 10 bases and J shed 6 bases, with 12 bases lying between them. The CDR3 is made up of 11 amino acids. CDR1 is ENHRY and CDR2 is SYGVKD in the germline V gene. CDR3 sequence: CATGQRAEAFF. The CDR3 nucleotides are TGTGCCACAGGACAGAGGGCTGAAGCTTTCTTT.

Concerning this clonotype: A much larger clone lies one base from this, so it may be a read error. This rearrangement joins TRBV6-5 to TRBJ2-7; TRBD1 matches at 9 bases. This CDR3 is built from 15 residues. CDR1 and CDR2 from the germline V gene are MNHEY and SVGAGI. As DNA, the CDR3 is TGTGACAGCAGTTTAGGACAGGGGACTTTCGGCGAGCAGTACTTC. It codes for CDSSLGQGTFGEQYF.

The chain joins TRBV5-1 to TRBJ2-7; 10 nucleotides agree with TRBD1. Germline V gives CDR1 SGHRS, CDR2 YFSETQ. The CDR3 spans 15 residues. Trimming cost V 0 bases and J 4 bases; bases outside gene matches: 4. CDR3 DNA sequence: TGCGCCAGCAGCTTGGCCGGGACAGGGGCATACGAGCAGTACTTC. Its translation is CASSLAGTGAYEQYF.

The chain uses TRBV5-4 and TRBJ2-3; TRBD2 aligns across 11 bases. The CDR3 runs 15 residues. Germline assignment: CDR1 SGHNT and CDR2 YYREEE (reference sequence). Germline trimming cut 2 bases from V and 5 bases from J; bases unmatched to any gene: 4. For the CDR3, the DNA is TGTGCCAGCAGCTTTAGCGGGAGGGGGAGAGATACGCAGTATTTT. It codes for CASSFSGRGRDTQYF. Drawing the rest from reference TRBV5-4 and TRBJ2-3, the complete variable domain is ETGVTQSPTHLIKTRGQQVTLRCSSQSGHNTVSWYQQALGQGPQFIFQYYREEENGRGNFPPRFSGLQFPNYSSELNVNALELDDSALYLCASSFSGRGRDTQYFGPGTRLTVL.

The chain uses TRBV12-3 or TRBV12-4 and TRBJ2-3, with a possible D match to TRBD2 (6 bases). The CDR3 is 14 residues long. Trimming shortened V by 3 bases and J by 4 bases, and 11 bases separated the two germline ends. CDR3 sequence reads: CASSFGGSPDTQYF. The DNA for the CDR3 is TGTGCCAGCAGTTTCGGAGGGTCCCCAGATACGCAGTATTTT.

To note about this clonotype: One end of the junction fails to match germline, which may point to a read error. The chain recombines TRBV7-9 with TRBJ1-1; D call uncertain. The germline V gene has CDR1 SEHNR and CDR2 FQNEAQ (reference sequence). This CDR3 comprises 13 residues. Here the CDR3 reads CASNLRATAEAFF. The DNA of the CDR3 is TGTGCCAGCAACTTAAGGGCGACCGCTGAAGCTTTCTTT.

This clonotype was seen ten or more times. The chain employs TRBV12-3 or TRBV12-4 and TRBJ1-4, with 7 bases fitting TRBD1. The length of the CDR3 is 17 residues. V lost 5 bases, J lost 0 bases, and 9 bases stayed unmatched. In DNA, the CDR3 is TGTGCCAGCAGTGTCAGGGGGGGACATACAACTAATGAAAAACTGTTTTTT. Translating gives CASSVRGGHTTNEKLFF.

Comment on this clonotype: The junction does not match germline at one end; this may be a read error. The chain has TRBV6-5 and TRBJ1-1; TRBD1 matches at 9 bases. Per the germline V gene, CDR1 is MNHEY and CDR2 is SVGAGI. The CDR3 covers 13 residues. CDR3 in amino acids: CASSRTGETEAYF. The CDR3 coding sequence is TGTGCCAGCAGTAGGACAGGGGAAACAGAAGCTTACTTT.

Notes on this clonotype: It is unclear where the CDR3 begins or ends on the DNA, so no DNA is shown, and the CDR3 is as TCRdb lists it. The rearrangement joins TRBV21-1 to TRBJ2-7; the DNA was not compared with TRBD1, the D call given in the table. TRBV21-1 is designated a pseudogene. The CDR3 contains 15 residues when both ends are counted. The CDR3: CASSKVGEGAYEQYF.

In this sample, this clonotype turned up many times. The chain uses TRBV29-1 and TRBJ2-1; D remains ambiguous. The CDR3 consists of 12 residues. Germline V CDR1 and CDR2: SQVTM, ANQGSEA. The V end was cut by 2 bases, the J end by 4 bases, with 6 bases between. CDR3 coding DNA: TGCAGCGTTGAAAACTTTTACAATGAGCAGTTCTTC. This codes for CSVENFYNEQFF.